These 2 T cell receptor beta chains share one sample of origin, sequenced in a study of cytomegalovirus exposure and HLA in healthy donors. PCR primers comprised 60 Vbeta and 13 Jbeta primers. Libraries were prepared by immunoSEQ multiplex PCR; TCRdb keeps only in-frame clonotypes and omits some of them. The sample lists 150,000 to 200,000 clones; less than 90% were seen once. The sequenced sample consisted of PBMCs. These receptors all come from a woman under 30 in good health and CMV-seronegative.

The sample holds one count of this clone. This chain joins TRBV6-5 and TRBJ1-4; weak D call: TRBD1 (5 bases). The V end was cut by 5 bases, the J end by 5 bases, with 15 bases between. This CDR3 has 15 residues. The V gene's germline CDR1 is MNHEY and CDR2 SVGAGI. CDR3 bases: TGTGCCAGCAGTAAGACAGTGAAAACGAATGAAAAACTGTTTTTT. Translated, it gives CASSKTVKTNEKLFF.

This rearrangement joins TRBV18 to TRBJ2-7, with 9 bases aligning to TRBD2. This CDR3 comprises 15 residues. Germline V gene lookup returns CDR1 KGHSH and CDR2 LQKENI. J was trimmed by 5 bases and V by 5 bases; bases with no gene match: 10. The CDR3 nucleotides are TGTGCCAGCTCAGCCCTGGCGGGGGGGGGCAACGAGCAGTACTTC. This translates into CASSALAGGGNEQYF.